The clone carrying this T cell receptor beta chain was seen only a few times. These data originate in a study of early T cells in non-severe SARS-CoV-2 infection. With 0 bases removed from V and 8 bases from J, the gap between germline ends came to 12 bases. CDR3 length: 14 amino acids. Germline V lookup: CDR1 SGDLS, CDR2 YYNGEE. Each CDR3 protein gets one entry after TCRdb re-called the 5' RACE reads with MiXCR. The sample carries 40,000 to 50,000 distinct CDR3 sequences, around 6.8% recorded once. The chain carries TRBV9 and TRBJ2-1, with D uncertain. The sample taken for sequencing was whole blood. The receptor was isolated from an adult who was a healthcare worker with PCR-confirmed SARS-CoV-2 infection or an uninfected control (not recorded which). The DNA for the CDR3 is TGTGCCAGCAGCGTAGCTAGAGCGACCGATGAGCAGTTCTTC. Translating it yields CASSVARATDEQFF.